The source of this T cell receptor (beta chain) is a study of preoperative IRX-2 immunotherapy in early breast cancer. Using immunoSEQ multiplex PCR, the repertoire was profiled, and TCRdb retains in-frame clones only, with some absent. This table has around 30,000 clones, 82% appearing once. As for treatment: preoperative locoregional IRX-2 cytokine immunotherapy. The origin of this receptor is a human donor with breast cancer. The sample here was taken from a patient treated with IRX-2 immunotherapy.

The CDR3 spells CASSKGTGGDGYTF. The CDR3 bases are TGTGCCAGTAGTAAAGGGACAGGGGGCGATGGCTACACCTTC. The chain has TRBV19 and TRBJ1-2, with TRBD1 matching over 12 bases. This CDR3 has 14 residues. Trimming at V came to 4 bases and at J to 6 bases, leaving 3 bases not matched to a gene. Germline V gene lookup returns CDR1 LNHDA and CDR2 SQIVND (reference sequence).